This TCR beta chain was captured in a study of T cells in Graves' hyperthyroidism and ophthalmopathy. Study-wide context: Any treatment followed the collection of peripheral blood at initial diagnosis.

Patients showing uncontrolled infection, other autoimmune disease, pregnancy or lactation were ineligible. Diagnoses rested on clinical symptoms, serum thyroxine and TRAb, thyroid ultrasound and orbital computed tomography. This clonotype appeared many times. CDR3 length: 15 amino acids. Germline V gene lookup returns CDR1 SEHNR and CDR2 FQNEAQ (reference sequence). V was shortened by 0 bases and J by 0 bases, with 9 bases between the two germline ends. RNA transcripts provided the source from which TCR beta CDR3 regions were amplified. The HTBI primer set was used in a first-round RT-PCR of the TCR CDR3. TCRdb itself ran the multiplex PCR reads through MiXCR, one entry per CDR3 protein. The top ten clones hold about 3.5% of a sample with about 600,000 distinct CDR3 sequences, approximately 15% of them seen once.

The chain has TRBV7-9 and TRBJ2-7; D possibly corresponds to TRBD1 (6 bases). The receptor's source is a woman in her thirties or forties with Graves' ophthalmopathy. The material sequenced was blood. The CDR3 reads CASSLAGASSYEQYF. CDR3 bases: TGTGCCAGCAGCTTAGCGGGGGCGAGCTCCTACGAGCAGTACTTC. Based on the CDR3 plus reference TRBV7-9 and TRBJ2-7, the full variable domain is DTGVSQNPRHKITKRGQNVTFRCDPISEHNRLYWYRQTLGQGPEFLTYFQNEAQLEKSRLLSDRFSAERPKGSFSTLEIQRTEQGDSAMYLCASSLAGASSYEQYFGPGTRLTVT.